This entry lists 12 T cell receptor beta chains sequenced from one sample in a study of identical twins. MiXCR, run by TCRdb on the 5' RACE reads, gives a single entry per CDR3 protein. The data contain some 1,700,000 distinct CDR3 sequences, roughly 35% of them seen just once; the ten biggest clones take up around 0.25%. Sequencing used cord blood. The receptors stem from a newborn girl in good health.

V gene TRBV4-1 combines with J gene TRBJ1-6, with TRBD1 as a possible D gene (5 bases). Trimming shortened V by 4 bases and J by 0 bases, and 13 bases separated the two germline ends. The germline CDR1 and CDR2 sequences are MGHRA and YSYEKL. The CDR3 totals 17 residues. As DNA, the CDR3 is TGCGCCAGCAGCCGGGGCAGGGCCAGCTCCTATAATTCACCCCTCCACTTT. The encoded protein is CASSRGRASSYNSPLHF.

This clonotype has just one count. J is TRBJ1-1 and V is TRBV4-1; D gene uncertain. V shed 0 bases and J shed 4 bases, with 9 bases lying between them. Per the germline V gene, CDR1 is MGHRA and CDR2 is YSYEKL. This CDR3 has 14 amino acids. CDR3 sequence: CASSQEGRSTEAFF. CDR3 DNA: TGCGCCAGCAGCCAAGAAGGACGGAGCACTGAAGCTTTCTTT.

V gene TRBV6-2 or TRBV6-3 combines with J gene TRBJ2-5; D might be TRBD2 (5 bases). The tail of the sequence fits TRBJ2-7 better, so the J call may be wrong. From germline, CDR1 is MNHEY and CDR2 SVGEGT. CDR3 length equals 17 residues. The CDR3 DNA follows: TGTGCCAGCAGTTACACCGGACTCCAGCGAGCTTGGAACGAGCAGTACTTC. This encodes CASSYTGLQRAWNEQYF.

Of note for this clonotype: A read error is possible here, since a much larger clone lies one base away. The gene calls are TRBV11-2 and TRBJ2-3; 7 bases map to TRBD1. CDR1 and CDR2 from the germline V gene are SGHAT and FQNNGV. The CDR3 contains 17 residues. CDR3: CASSLVLRTGSTDMQYF. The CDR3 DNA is TGTGCCAGCAGCTTAGTGCTCCGGACAGGTAGCACAGATATGCAGTATTTT. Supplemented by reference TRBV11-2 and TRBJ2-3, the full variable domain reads EAGVAQSPRYKIIEKRQSVAFWCNPISGHATLYWYQQILGQGPKLLIQFQNNGVVDDSQLPKDRFSAERLKGVDSTLKIQPAKLEDSAVYLCASSLVLRTGSTDMQYFGPGTRLTVL.

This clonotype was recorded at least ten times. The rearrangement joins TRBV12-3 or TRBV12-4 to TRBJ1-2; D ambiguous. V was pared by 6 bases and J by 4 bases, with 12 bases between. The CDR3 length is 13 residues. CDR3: CASRGINTYGYTF. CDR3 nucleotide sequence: TGTGCCAGCAGGGGGATTAACACCTATGGCTACACCTTC.

The CDR3 is CASSQDPAGGSGYNEQFF. The CDR3 DNA sequence: TGTGCCAGCAGCCAAGATCCAGCGGGGGGTTCTGGCTACAATGAGCAGTTCTTC. The J gene is TRBJ2-1, the V gene TRBV4-2; 9 positions match TRBD2. V shed 0 bases, J shed 3 bases, and the junction held 9 bases outside the gene matches. The CDR3 totals 18 residues. Germline CDR1 reads LGHNA; CDR2 reads YNFKEQ.

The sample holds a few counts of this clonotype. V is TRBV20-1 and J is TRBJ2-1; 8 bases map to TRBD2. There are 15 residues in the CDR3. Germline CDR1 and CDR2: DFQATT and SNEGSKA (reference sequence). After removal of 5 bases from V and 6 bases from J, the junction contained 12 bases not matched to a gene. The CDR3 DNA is TGCAGTGCTTGCCACGCCGGGACTAGTAGCAATGAGCAGTTCTTC. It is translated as CSACHAGTSSNEQFF.

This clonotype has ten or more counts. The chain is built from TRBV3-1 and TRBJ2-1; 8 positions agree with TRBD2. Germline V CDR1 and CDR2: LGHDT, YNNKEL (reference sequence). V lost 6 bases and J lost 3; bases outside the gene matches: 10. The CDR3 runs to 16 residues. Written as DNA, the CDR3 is TGTGCCAGCAGTCCTAGGGCGGGAGGCCTCTACAATGAGCAGTTCTTC. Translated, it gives CASSPRAGGLYNEQFF.

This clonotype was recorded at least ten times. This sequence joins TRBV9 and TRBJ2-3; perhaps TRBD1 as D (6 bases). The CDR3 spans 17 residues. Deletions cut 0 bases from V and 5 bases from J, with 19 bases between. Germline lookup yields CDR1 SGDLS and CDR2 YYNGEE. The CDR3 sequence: CASSVVGGLPQGDTQYF. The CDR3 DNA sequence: TGTGCCAGCAGCGTAGTTGGGGGCCTCCCCCAGGGAGATACGCAGTATTTT.

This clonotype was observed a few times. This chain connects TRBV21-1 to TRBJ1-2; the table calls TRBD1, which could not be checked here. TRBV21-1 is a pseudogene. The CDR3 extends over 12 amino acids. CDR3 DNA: TGTGCCAGCAACGGACACCCCTATGGCTACACCTTC. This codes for CASNGHPYGYTF.

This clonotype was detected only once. The CDR3 DNA sequence: TGTGCCAGCAGCTCCCTGTGGGGCGGGGGGGGCGGTGTAGAGACCCAGTTCTTC. This sequence encodes CASSSLWGGGGGVETQFF. V is TRBV7-2 and J is TRBJ2-1; 9 bases align to TRBD2. V shed 4 bases, J shed 13 bases, and the junction held 23 bases outside the gene matches. The CDR3 loop spans 18 amino acids. Germline loops: CDR1 SGHTA, CDR2 FQGNSA.

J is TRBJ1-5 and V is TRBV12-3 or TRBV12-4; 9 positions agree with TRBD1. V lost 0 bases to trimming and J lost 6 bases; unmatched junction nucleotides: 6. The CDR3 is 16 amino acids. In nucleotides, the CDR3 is TGTGCCAGCAGTTTAGCCGGGACAGGGTTGAGTCAGCCCCAGCATTTT. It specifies CASSLAGTGLSQPQHF.